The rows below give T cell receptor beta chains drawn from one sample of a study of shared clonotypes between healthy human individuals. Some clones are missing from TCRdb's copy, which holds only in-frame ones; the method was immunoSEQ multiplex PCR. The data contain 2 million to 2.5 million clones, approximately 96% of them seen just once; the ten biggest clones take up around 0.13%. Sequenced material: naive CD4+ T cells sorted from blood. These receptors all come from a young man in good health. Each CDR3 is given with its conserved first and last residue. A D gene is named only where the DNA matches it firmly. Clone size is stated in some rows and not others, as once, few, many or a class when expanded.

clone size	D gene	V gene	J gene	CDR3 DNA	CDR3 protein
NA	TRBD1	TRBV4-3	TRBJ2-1	TGCGCCAGCAGCTTCCGAGACAGGGTAGCCTACAATGAGCAGTTCTTC	CASSFRDRVAYNEQFF
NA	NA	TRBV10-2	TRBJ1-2	TGCGCCAGCAGTGAGTCGAGGGGGGCGTATGGCTACACCTTC	CASSESRGAYGYTF
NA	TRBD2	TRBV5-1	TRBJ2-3	TGCGCCAGCAGCTTGTGGTTGTCGGGTAGCGGGAGGAGCACAGATACGCAGTATTTT	CASSLWLSGSGRSTDTQYF
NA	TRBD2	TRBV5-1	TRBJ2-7	TGCGCCAGCAGCCCCTCCGTATATAGCGGGATGTCCTACGAGCAGTACTTC	CASSPSVYSGMSYEQYF
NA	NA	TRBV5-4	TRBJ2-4	TGTGCCAGCAGCTTGGACACTCTAGCCAAAAACATTCAGTACTTC	CASSLDTLAKNIQYF
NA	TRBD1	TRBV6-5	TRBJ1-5	TGTGCCAGCAGCGGGACAGGGGGCAATCAGCCCCAGCATTTT	CASSGTGGNQPQHF
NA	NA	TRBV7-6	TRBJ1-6	TGTGCCAGCAGCCCATTGAATAAGGAGACTGGTTCACCCCTCCACTTT	CASSPLNKETGSPLHF
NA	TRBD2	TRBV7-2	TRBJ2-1	TGTGCCAGCAGCTTAGCAGGGACTAGCGGGAACTACAATGAGCAGTTCTTC	CASSLAGTSGNYNEQFF
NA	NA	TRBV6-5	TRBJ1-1	TGTGCCAGCAGTTACTCTACGGGGTCGGGCACTGAAGCTTTCTTT	CASSYSTGSGTEAFF
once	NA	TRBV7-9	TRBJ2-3	TGTGCCAGCAGCCTAATGGGGGGAGCTAGCACAGATACGCAGTATTTT	CASSLMGGASTDTQYF
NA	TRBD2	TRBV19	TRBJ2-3	TGTGCCACCTCCCCGGGGGGGACTAGCGGCCTACGCACAGATACGCAGTATTTT	CATSPGGTSGLRTDTQYF
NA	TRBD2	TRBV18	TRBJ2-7	TGTGCCAGCTCATCGGGACTAGCGGGAGGGCCTTACGAGCAGTACTTC	CASSSGLAGGPYEQYF
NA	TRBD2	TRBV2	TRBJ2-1	TGTGCCAGCAGTGTGGATCTAGCGGGCAATGAGCAGTTCTTC	CASSVDLAGNEQFF
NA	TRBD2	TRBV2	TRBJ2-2	TGTGCCAGCAGGCCGGGACTAGCGGGAGGGTCTTACACCGGGGAGCTGTTTTTT	CASRPGLAGGSYTGELFF
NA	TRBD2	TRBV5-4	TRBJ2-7	TGTGCCAGCAGCTTGGTGGGGGGGGCCTACGAGCAGTACTTC	CASSLVGGAYEQYF
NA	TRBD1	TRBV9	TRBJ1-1	TGTGCCAGCAGCGTAGGACAGGGGTCCCACACTGAAGCTTTCTTT	CASSVGQGSHTEAFF
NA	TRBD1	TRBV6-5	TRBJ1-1	TGTGCCAGCAGTTACTCGGGCAGGGGGCACACTGAAGCTTTCTTT	CASSYSGRGHTEAFF
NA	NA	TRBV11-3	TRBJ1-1	TGTGCCAGCAGCTTAGATCGGACGGGCTCGGTTTTCTTT	CASSLDRTGSVFF
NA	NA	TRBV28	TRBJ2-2	TGTGCCAGCAGTTTGTTTCCAGGGGAGAACACCGGGGAGCTGTTTTTT	CASSLFPGENTGELFF
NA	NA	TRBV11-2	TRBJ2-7	TGTGCCAGCAGCTTAGGGGGGACGCTTTACTACGAGCAGTACTTC	CASSLGGTLYYEQYF
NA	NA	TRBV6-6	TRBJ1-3	TGTGCCAGCAGTTACGTCTCGAGCTCTGGAAACACCATATATTTT	CASSYVSSSGNTIYF
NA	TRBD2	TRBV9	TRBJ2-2	TGTGCCAGCAGCGCCACGGGGGGGACCACGAACACCGGGGAGCTGTTTTTT	CASSATGGTTNTGELFF
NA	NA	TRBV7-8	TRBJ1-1	TGTGCCAGCAGCTTACAAGGGACGTTGAACACTGAAGCTTTCTTT	CASSLQGTLNTEAFF
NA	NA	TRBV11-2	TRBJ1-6	TGTGCCAGCATGATGGGCTCCTATAATTCACCCCTCCACTTT	CASMMGSYNSPLHF
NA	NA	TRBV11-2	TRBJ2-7	TGTGCCAGCAGCACAAACGGCGACGAGCAGTACTTC	CASSTNGDEQYF
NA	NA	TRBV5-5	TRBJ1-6	TGTGCCAGCAGCCCAAGGCTCCAGGGGCAACTTTCCAATTCACCCCTCCACTTT	CASSPRLQGQLSNSPLHF
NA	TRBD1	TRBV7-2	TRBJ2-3	TGTGCCAGCAGCTTAGGGGGGACAGGCCCGTTGGCGCAGTATTTT	CASSLGGTGPLAQYF
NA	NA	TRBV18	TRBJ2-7	TGTGCCAGCTCACCAGGGAGGGGGTCCTACGAGCAGTACTTC	CASSPGRGSYEQYF
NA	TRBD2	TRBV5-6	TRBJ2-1	TGTGCCAGCAGCTTGTTTTCCCGGTCGACTAGCGGGACCAATGAGCAGTTCTTC	CASSLFSRSTSGTNEQFF
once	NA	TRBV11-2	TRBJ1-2	TGTGCCAGCAGCTCTGTATCCAGCGGTAACTATGGCTACACCTTC	CASSSVSSGNYGYTF
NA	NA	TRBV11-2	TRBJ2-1	TGTGCCAGCAGCACCGCTAGCGCGTACAATGAGCAGTTCTTC	CASSTASAYNEQFF
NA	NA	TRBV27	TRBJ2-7	TGTGCCAGCAGCCTGGACGGGACCTACGAGCAGTACTTC	CASSLDGTYEQYF
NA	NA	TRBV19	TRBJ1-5	TGTGCCTCAAGAGAGGGCCTAAATAGCAATCAGCCCCAGCATTTT	CASREGLNSNQPQHF
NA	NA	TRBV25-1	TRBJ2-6	TGTGCCAGCAGTGAATCAGGGGCCGGGGCCAACGTCCTGACTTTC	CASSESGAGANVLTF
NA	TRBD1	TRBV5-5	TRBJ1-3	TGTGCCAGCAGCTTGGACAGGGGTACTGCCGGAAACACCATATATTTT	CASSLDRGTAGNTIYF
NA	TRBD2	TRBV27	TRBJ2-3	TGTGCCAGCAGTCCCTGGACTAGCGCAGATACGCAGTATTTT	CASSPWTSADTQYF
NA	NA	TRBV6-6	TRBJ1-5	TGTGCCAGCAGTTCGGACAGTTATCAGCCCCAGCATTTT	CASSSDSYQPQHF
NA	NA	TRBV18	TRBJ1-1	TGTGCCAGCTCCCAGGAGATGGGGGGAGGGATGAACACTGAAGCTTTCTTT	CASSQEMGGGMNTEAFF
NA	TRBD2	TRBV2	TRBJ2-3	TGTGCCAGCGAGGATAGCGGGGTAATCACAGATACGCAGTATTTT	CASEDSGVITDTQYF
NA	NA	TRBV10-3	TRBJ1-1	TGTGCCATCAGTGGGAGGGGTAGCGGGGTCTATGATGAAGCTTTCTTT	CAISGRGSGVYDEAFF
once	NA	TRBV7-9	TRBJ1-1	TGTGCCACCCGGGGTGAGAACACTGAAGCTTTCTTT	CATRGENTEAFF
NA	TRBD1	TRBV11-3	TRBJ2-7	TGTGCCAGCAGCTTCAACCGGGACAGGGACTACGAGCAGTACTTC	CASSFNRDRDYEQYF
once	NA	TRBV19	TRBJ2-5	TGTGCCACTGGGATCGGGGCCGCCTGGGAGACCCAGTACTTC	CATGIGAAWETQYF
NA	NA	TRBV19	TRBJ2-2	TGTGCCAGTAGTAACGGGTATACGAACACCGGGGAGCTGTTTTTT	CASSNGYTNTGELFF
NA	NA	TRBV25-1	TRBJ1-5	TGTGCCAGCAGTCCCCGACAGGAATATCAGCCCCAGCATTTT	CASSPRQEYQPQHF
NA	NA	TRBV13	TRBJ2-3	TGTGCCAGCAGCTTACAAGGGCGCGGCACAGATACGCAGTATTTT	CASSLQGRGTDTQYF
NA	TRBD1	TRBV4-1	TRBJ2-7	TGCGCCAGCAGCCGGACGGGACAGGGGGCGGGTTACGACGAGCAGTACTTC	CASSRTGQGAGYDEQYF
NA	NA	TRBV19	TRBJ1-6	TGTGCCAGTAGTGCGGACGGACCAACCCTCCACTTT	CASSADGPTLHF
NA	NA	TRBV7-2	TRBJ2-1	TGTGCCAGCAGCTTATTGGGGGAAGTCTACAATGAGCAGTTCTTC	CASSLLGEVYNEQFF
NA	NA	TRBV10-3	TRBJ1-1	TGTGCCATCAGTGACCAAGAACAGGGCCGAGCTTTCTTT	CAISDQEQGRAFF
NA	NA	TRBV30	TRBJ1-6	TGTGCCTGGAGTGTAAATTCCCCAAATTCACCCCTCCACTTT	CAWSVNSPNSPLHF
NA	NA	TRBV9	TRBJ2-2	TGTGCCAGCAGCGCCCGAGGACTAAACACCGGGGAGCTGTTTTTT	CASSARGLNTGELFF
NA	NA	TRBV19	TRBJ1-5	TGTGCCAGTAGTTTGACGGTGGGCGGGGGGAATCAGCCCCAGCATTTT	CASSLTVGGGNQPQHF
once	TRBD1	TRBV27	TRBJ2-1	TGTGCCAGCAGGACAGGGGGCTATGAGCAGTTCTTC	CASRTGGYEQFF
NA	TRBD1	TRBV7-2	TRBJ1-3	TGTGCCAGCAGCCCCAGACAGGGGACGCCTGGAAACACCATATATTTT	CASSPRQGTPGNTIYF
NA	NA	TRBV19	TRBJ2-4	TGTGCCAGTAGTGCCAAAAACATTCAGTACTTC	CASSAKNIQYF